The 4 T cell receptor beta chains presented below share a single source sample, sequenced in a study of T cell repertoires in cytomegalovirus infection. TCRdb itself ran the reads through MiXCR, one entry per CDR3 protein. The data contain roughly 230,000 distinct CDR3 sequences, 17% of them seen just once; the ten biggest clones take up about half. Specimen: CD8+ T cells from PBMCs. These receptor sequences come from a human donor in good health (CMV status not recorded). Some clones in this sample may be carry-over from other donors' samples.

Only a few counts were recorded for this clonotype. The rearrangement links TRBV10-3 to TRBJ2-1; D call uncertain. This CDR3 spans 14 amino acids. Germline V gene data show CDR1 as ENHRY and CDR2 as SYGVKD. The V and J ends lost 7 bases and 3 bases respectively, with 13 bases between them. For the CDR3, the DNA is TGTGCCATCATGTATTCGCAGGTCTACAATGAGCAGTTCTTC. It translates to CAIMYSQVYNEQFF.

The genes are TRBV4-3 and TRBJ1-6; 7 positions match TRBD1. The V segment lost 3 bases and the J segment 5 bases; nucleotides outside the gene matches: 4. CDR1 and CDR2 from the germline V gene are LGHNA and YSLEER. The CDR3 extends over 15 amino acids. CDR3 bases: TGCGCCAGCAGCCAGGGGGACAGAGATAATTCACCCCTCCACTTT. Encoded protein: CASSQGDRDNSPLHF.

This clonotype was seen ten or more times. The gene calls are TRBV6-1 and TRBJ2-3; D not resolved. The length of the CDR3 is 15 residues. The V end was cut by 5 bases, the J end by 2 bases, with 14 bases between. Germline V gene sequence: CDR1 MNHNS, CDR2 SASEGT. CDR3 protein: CASSQGRLITDTQYF. The DNA of the CDR3 is TGTGCCAGCAGTCAAGGACGGTTGATCACAGATACGCAGTATTTT.

V is TRBV10-3 and J is TRBJ2-5; the D gene is possibly TRBD1 (5 bases). Germline V lookup: CDR1 ENHRY, CDR2 SYGVKD. This CDR3 has 13 amino acids. Trimming left V 2 bases short and J 5 bases short, with 9 bases between. The CDR3 loop is CAISEVQGETQYF. CDR3 in DNA: TGTGCCATCAGTGAGGTCCAGGGTGAGACCCAGTACTTC.